What follows describes a single T cell receptor beta chain. These data belong to a study of blood T cell repertoires in COVID-19. This CDR3 is 14 amino acids long. Germline V lookup: CDR1 MDHEN, CDR2 SYDVKM. Unmatched junction bases numbered 6, after V lost 6 bases and J lost 8 bases. Sequenced by immunoSEQ multiplex PCR; TCRdb stores in-frame clones only, minus some. Here the sample spans around 100,000 clones, roughly 90% being singletons. Sequencing was performed on peripheral blood. The source is a woman aged 60 to 75 with acute or convalescent COVID-19. The rearrangement links TRBV28 to TRBJ1-4, with 10 bases lining up with TRBD1. In DNA form, the CDR3 reads TGTGCCAGCAGGCCGGGACAGGGGCAAGAAAAACTGTTTTTT. This gives the protein CASRPGQGQEKLFF.